Listed below are T cell receptor beta chains from one sample, sequenced in a study of monozygotic twins with inflammatory bowel disease. TCRdb re-called the 5' RACE reads and shows each CDR3 protein once, DNA omitted. This listing includes 300,000 to 350,000 distinct CDR3 sequences. Sequenced sample: blood. Every receptor here comes from a human donor with ulcerative colitis or Crohn's disease, or a healthy co-twin of an affected twin (not recorded which). CDR3s include the opening cysteine and the closing phenylalanine or tryptophan.

v_gene	j_gene	CDR3aa
TRBV10-3	TRBJ2-5	CAISESVGVGKTQYF
TRBV28	TRBJ1-1	CASIRQDTEAFF
TRBV20-1	TRBJ2-1	CSAPLNNEQFF
TRBV7-2	TRBJ2-7	CASSLVGGNFNEQYF
TRBV12-3/TRBV12-4	TRBJ2-3	CASSSTNARSDTQYF
TRBV18	TRBJ1-3	CASSEDPGQGGNTIYF
TRBV27	TRBJ2-1	CASSLSGRRVGNNEQFF
TRBV20-1	TRBJ2-7	CSASFTGKTYEQYF
TRBV12-3/TRBV12-4	TRBJ1-5	CASSGGGHQPQHF
TRBV5-1	TRBJ1-4	CASSLEARRGTTNEKLFF
TRBV3-1	TRBJ2-4	CASSEPISLAKNIQYF
TRBV19	TRBJ2-2	CASSQWVHGELFF
TRBV9	TRBJ2-7	CASSVDRDIYEQYF
TRBV20-1	TRBJ2-7	CSARVGGGAVYEQYF
TRBV20-1	TRBJ2-3	CSASDKREGSPDTQYF
TRBV3-1	TRBJ2-7	CASSQEGYEQYF
TRBV6-5	TRBJ1-1	CASSYSGEGDTEAFF
TRBV5-1	TRBJ2-7	CASSFHRGLRAEQYF
TRBV20-1	TRBJ2-1	CSATKDRGPSEQFF
TRBV20-1	TRBJ1-3	CSAVKQGTGNTIYF
TRBV5-1	TRBJ1-5	CASSLEGTQPQHF
TRBV24-1	TRBJ2-6	CATSDGDGANVLTF
TRBV27	TRBJ2-7	CASSFYGQGPHGYEQYF
TRBV5-3	TRBJ1-6	CARSSRIMNSPLHF
TRBV4-1	TRBJ2-7	CASSQEASGLGYEQYF
TRBV7-2	TRBJ2-3	CASSSMPGPGDTQYF
TRBV12-3/TRBV12-4	TRBJ1-2	CASTLGTVNYGYTF
TRBV19	TRBJ1-4	CASSPGTGHGNEKLFF
TRBV11-2	TRBJ2-5	CASSLSEETQYF
TRBV2	TRBJ2-6	CASSEDPAGWANVLTF
TRBV5-4	TRBJ2-7	CASSSKQGKNEQYF